The source of this T cell receptor (beta chain) is a study of molecular identifiers for immune sequencing clone quantification. J was trimmed by 4 bases and V by 5 bases; bases with no gene match: 8. This CDR3 spans 14 amino acids. In germline, CDR1 is SGHVS, CDR2 FQNEAQ. TCRdb reprocessed the PCR reads with MiXCR, giving one entry per CDR3 protein. The sample contains about 36,000 distinct CDR3 sequences, 15% to 20% of which appear only once. This clonotype was seen only a few times. Antigen unknown. Study findings and constraints: Same-barcode identical TCR molecules could make highly expanded clones look smaller than they are.

The sequence was obtained from a human donor in good health. Some libraries in this study had Jurkat cell RNA spiked in. This chain joins TRBV7-8 and TRBJ2-7, with 7 bases fitting TRBD1. Sequencing input: naive CD8+ T cells from blood, with Jurkat cell RNA spiked in. Subset meaning: FACS-sorted CD8+CD4-CCR7+CD45RA+ naive T cells. As DNA, the CDR3 is TGTGCCAGCAGCCTCGGGACAGCACTTTACGAGCAGTACTTC. Translated: CASSLGTALYEQYF.